This T cell receptor beta chain was identified in a study of blood T cell repertoires in COVID-19 (dated by TCRdb to 2018 to 2021). Concerning the study at large: Samples covering the acute and convalescent phases of COVID-19 were provided by collaborators in the United States, Italy and Spain. The material from the prospective study consisted of cDNA or gDNA derived from T cells, B-cell-depleted T cells, or PBMCs. Deeply sampled blood TCRbeta repertoires from subjects exposed to, actively infected with, or recovered from COVID-19 were included in the dataset. The repertoires were made available in a free public database intended to serve as a resource for research on the immune response to SARS-CoV-2. Samples came from the ongoing ImmuneRACE study (first 160 participants) plus 1,254 subjects from 6 global collaborators. A de-identified subject ID, COVID-19 status, age in years and sex were almost always included in the sample metadata. Where available, HLA class I and class II types were taken from metadata supplied by the sample provider and were not determined by assay-based typing. On the study overall, not on this receptor specifically: Clinical and demographic metadata were provided uncurated, with the amount varying by source and participant.

One collaborating source in Seattle enrolled patients during active infection and followed them longitudinally through the course of disease. The collaborating institutions used their own protocols to collect whole blood in K2EDTA tubes. Collaborator samples were shipped for TCRbeta analysis as frozen whole blood, isolated PBMCs, or DNA extracted from either sample type. About this clone itself: Its antigen has not been determined. Per-nucleotide qualities are absent, and no much larger clonotype sits a single base away.

The immunoSEQ Assay, a bias-controlled multiplex PCR, was used to amplify TCRbeta CDR3 regions from genomic DNA. The authors' pipeline ran thus. Nucleated cell counts per sample were estimated from amplification of reference gene primers within the assay. To quantify the absolute abundance of each unique TCRbeta CDR3 rearrangement, sequence reads were collapsed and filtered. For each sample, productive Simpson clonality was calculated as the square root of Simpson's diversity index across productive rearrangements. The table was pulled from immuneACCESS by TCRdb, which kept in-frame rearrangements only. Such tables lose some clones; where checked, under half of the loss comes from unresolved V genes, and the rest has no known cause. D and trimming come from the DNA, and the V and J calls and clone size come from that table. Recorded for this sample are about 410,000 clones; about 88% of them occurred a single time. The top ten constitute about 1.6% of the sample.

Material for sequencing was peripheral blood. The sequence was obtained from a woman aged 40-49 years with COVID-19, enrolled during active disease.

The sequenced DNA is TGTGCCAGCCCTTCCCCAGGGCAGGAGAAATCGAACACTGAAGCTTTCTTT. This yields the protein CASPSPGQEKSNTEAFF. Recombination linked TRBV11-2 to TRBJ1-1; the D gene is perhaps TRBD1, from 5 matching bases. The CDR3 covers 17 residues, taking in both the cysteine and the phenylalanine. The entry retains the CDR3 DNA only, 51 bases that are in frame from base 1. CDR1 and CDR2, looked up from the germline V gene, are SGHAT and FQNNGV. Trimming removed 8 bases from V and 1 base from J, leaving 23 bases between the germline ends. The CDR3 plus the reference TRBV11-2 and TRBJ1-1 genes for the other parts give the full variable domain: EAGVAQSPRYKIIEKRQSVAFWCNPISGHATLYWYQQILGQGPKLLIQFQNNGVVDDSQLPKDRFSAERLKGVDSTLKIQPAKLEDSAVYLCASPSPGQEKSNTEAFFGQGTRLTVV.